The sequence of this TCR beta chain was determined in a study of cytomegalovirus exposure and HLA in healthy donors. Notes on the study in general: In vitro data verified a few CMV-associated chains as specific for CMV antigens.

Concerning this clone itself: Its target is not known.

Use of 60 Vbeta and 13 Jbeta primers characterized the PCR. Here immunoSEQ multiplex PCR was the method, and the copy in TCRdb shows in-frame clones only, minus some. The data show about 120,000 clones, roughly 78% seen once. Germline CDR1 is SQVTM and CDR2 is ANQGSEA. Trimming cost V 1 base and J 1 base, with 19 bases left between them. CDR3 length: 17 residues. When sampled, the donors appeared nominally healthy, though they likely had unrecorded immune exposures. The chain recombines TRBV29-1 with TRBJ1-1; D is ambiguous. The sequence was collected from a woman in her thirties in good health and CMV-seronegative. The specimen sequenced was PBMCs. CDR3 sequence reads: CSVEGRLTVGSNTEAFF. Here the CDR3 DNA reads TGCAGCGTTGAAGGTAGATTGACCGTCGGGTCGAACACTGAAGCTTTCTTT.